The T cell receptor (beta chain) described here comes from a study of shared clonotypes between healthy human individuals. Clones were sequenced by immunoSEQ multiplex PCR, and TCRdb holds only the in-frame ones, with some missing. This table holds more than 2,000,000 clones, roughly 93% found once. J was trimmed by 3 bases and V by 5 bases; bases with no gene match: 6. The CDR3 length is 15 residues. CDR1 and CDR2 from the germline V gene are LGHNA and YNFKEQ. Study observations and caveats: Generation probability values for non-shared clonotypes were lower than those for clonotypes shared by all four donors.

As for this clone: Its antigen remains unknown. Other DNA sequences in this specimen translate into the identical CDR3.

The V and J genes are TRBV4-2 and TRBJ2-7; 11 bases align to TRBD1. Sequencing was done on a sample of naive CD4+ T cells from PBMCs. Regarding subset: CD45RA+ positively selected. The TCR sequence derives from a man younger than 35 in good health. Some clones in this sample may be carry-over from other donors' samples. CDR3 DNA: TGTGCCAGCAGCTTGACCGGGACAGGGGGCTACGAGCAGTACTTC. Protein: CASSLTGTGGYEQYF.